The T cell receptor (beta chain) described here comes from a study of identical twins. The CDR3 has 14 amino acids. The germline V gene encodes CDR1 DFQATT and CDR2 SNEGSKA (reference sequence). Only a few counts were recorded for this clonotype. A universal primer site arose from template switching, and cDNA bore unique molecular identifiers. TCRdb re-called the 5' RACE reads with MiXCR, one entry per CDR3 protein. The table includes around 1.7 million distinct CDR3 sequences, 25% to 35% detected once. Material for sequencing was cord blood. The chain couples TRBV20-1 to TRBJ2-3; 10 nucleotides match TRBD2. This sequence was found in a newborn girl in good health. CDR3 sequence reads: CSALGLAGTDTQYF. The CDR3 region has the DNA TGCAGCGCACTTGGACTAGCGGGCACAGATACGCAGTATTTT.